This TCR beta chain derives from a study of blood T cell repertoires in COVID-19. On the study more broadly: Whether acute or convalescent, the COVID-19 samples came from the United States, Italy and Spain.

Per the study methods: It was from reference gene primer amplification that nucleated cell counts were estimated. Data came from immunoSEQ multiplex PCR; TCRdb stores just in-frame clones and leaves some out. For V, J and clone size, that table is used; D and trimming come from the DNA. The sample yields around 250,000 clones, about 89% seen once. This CDR3 comprises 12 residues. The germline gives CDR1 WSHSY, CDR2 SAAADI. V lost 9 bases and J 1 base, leaving 9 bases between the germline ends. This clone was seen once. This sequence joins TRBV10-2 and TRBJ1-1; maybe TRBD1 (6 bases). Input material: peripheral blood. This clonotype originated in a woman aged 55-75 years who had recovered from COVID-19. The CDR3 DNA follows: TGCGCCAGTAAACAGGGGAACACTGAAGCTTTCTTT. Translating it yields CASKQGNTEAFF.